The rows below give T cell receptor beta chains drawn from one sample of a study of molecular identifiers for immune sequencing clone quantification. TCRdb reanalysed the PCR reads using MiXCR and keeps one entry per CDR3 protein. The table has about 640,000 distinct CDR3 sequences, just under 20% seen once. Input material: naive CD8+ T cells from blood, with Jurkat cell RNA spiked in. Receptors were obtained from a human donor in good health. Some libraries in this study had Jurkat cell RNA spiked in. The CDR3 runs from the conserved cysteine through the conserved F or W. Fields, in order: V gene, D gene, J gene, CDR3 protein. D genes are given only for firm matches.

TRBV7-9	-	TRBJ1-1	CASSSAGGLDTEAFF
TRBV20-1	-	TRBJ2-7	CSAREWGTYEQYF
TRBV12-3/TRBV12-4	-	TRBJ2-3	CASDSPTDTQYF
TRBV19	TRBD2	TRBJ2-3	CASSTRTSGFTDTQYF
TRBV6-1	-	TRBJ2-7	CASSELGLNPSYEQYF
TRBV5-4	-	TRBJ2-7	CASSLAEGSRYEQYF
TRBV12-3/TRBV12-4	-	TRBJ2-7	CASSFSGAEQYF
TRBV20-1	TRBD2	TRBJ2-5	CSVLGIAGPQETQYF
TRBV7-9	-	TRBJ2-7	CASSPAGFSSEQYF
TRBV19	-	TRBJ2-7	CASSIQDFSYEQYF
TRBV28	-	TRBJ2-6	CASSLWVSGANVLTF
TRBV7-9	TRBD1	TRBJ2-2	CASSEQGGPTGELFF
TRBV7-9	-	TRBJ2-7	CASRGRTADEQYF
TRBV4-1	-	TRBJ2-3	CASSQKPGQGVGDTQYF
TRBV10-3	TRBD2	TRBJ2-1	CAISEFGTSFSHEQFF
TRBV5-1	TRBD2	TRBJ2-7	CASSLAGLADSYEQYF
TRBV5-6	-	TRBJ2-1	CASSLKGILSSYNEQFF
TRBV20-1	TRBD2	TRBJ2-2	CSVSGLAGGYTGELFF
TRBV9	TRBD2	TRBJ2-5	CASSRTSVRETQYF
TRBV6-5	-	TRBJ2-7	CASSYSPALYEQYF
TRBV20-1	-	TRBJ2-1	CSALGLESTWEQFF
TRBV4-1	-	TRBJ1-3	CASSQESSSGNTIYF
TRBV28	TRBD1	TRBJ2-7	CASSFSPRTGESYEQYF
TRBV11-2	TRBD2	TRBJ2-1	CASSLEVAGTYNEQFF
TRBV29-1	-	TRBJ2-5	CSVEREETQYF
TRBV6-2/TRBV6-3	-	TRBJ1-5	CASSYSPPARGYQPQHF
TRBV6-1	TRBD1	TRBJ2-7	CASSEARGTGIYEQYF